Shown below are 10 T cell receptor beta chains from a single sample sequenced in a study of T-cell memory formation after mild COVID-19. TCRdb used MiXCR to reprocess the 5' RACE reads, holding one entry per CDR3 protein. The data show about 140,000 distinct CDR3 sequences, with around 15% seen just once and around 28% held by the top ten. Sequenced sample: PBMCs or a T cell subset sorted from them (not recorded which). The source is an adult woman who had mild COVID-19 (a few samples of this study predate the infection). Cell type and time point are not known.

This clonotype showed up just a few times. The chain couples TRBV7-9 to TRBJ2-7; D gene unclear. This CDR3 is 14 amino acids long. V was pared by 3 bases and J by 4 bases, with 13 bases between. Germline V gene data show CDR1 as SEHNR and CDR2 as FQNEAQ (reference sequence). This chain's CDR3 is CASSFPGGIYEQYF. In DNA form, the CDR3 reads TGTGCCAGCAGCTTTCCGGGTGGGATTTACGAGCAGTACTTC.

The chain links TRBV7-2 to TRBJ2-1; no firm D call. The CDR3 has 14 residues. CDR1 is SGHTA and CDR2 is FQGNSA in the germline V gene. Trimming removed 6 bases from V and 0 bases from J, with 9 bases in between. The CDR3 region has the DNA TGTGCCAGCAGTCAACAGAGCTCCTACAATGAGCAGTTCTTC. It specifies CASSQQSSYNEQFF.

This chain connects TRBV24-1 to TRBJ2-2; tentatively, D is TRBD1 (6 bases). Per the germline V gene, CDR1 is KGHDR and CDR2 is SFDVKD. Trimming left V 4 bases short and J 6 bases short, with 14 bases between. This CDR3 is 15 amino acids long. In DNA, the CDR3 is TGTGCCACCAGTGACTATTCAGGGGAAGCCGGGGAGCTGTTTTTT. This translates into CATSDYSGEAGELFF.

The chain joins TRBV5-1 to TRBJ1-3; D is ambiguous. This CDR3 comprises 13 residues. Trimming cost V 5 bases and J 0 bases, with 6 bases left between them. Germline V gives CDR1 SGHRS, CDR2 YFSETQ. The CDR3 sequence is CASRTDSGNTIYF. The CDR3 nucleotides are TGCGCCAGCAGAACTGACTCTGGAAACACCATATATTTT.

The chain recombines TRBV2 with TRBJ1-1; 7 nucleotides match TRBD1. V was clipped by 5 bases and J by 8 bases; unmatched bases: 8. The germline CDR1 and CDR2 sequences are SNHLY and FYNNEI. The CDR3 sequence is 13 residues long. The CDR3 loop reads CASSPQDRFEAFF. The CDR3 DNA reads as TGTGCCAGCAGTCCTCAGGACAGGTTCGAAGCTTTCTTT.

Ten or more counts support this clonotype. Here the CDR3 DNA reads TGTGCCAGCAGTTTGTCTGGGAGGGTTTTGGAGACCCAGTACTTC. Translating gives CASSLSGRVLETQYF. The chain employs TRBV27 and TRBJ2-5; 7 bases agree with TRBD2. This CDR3 region has 15 residues. The V gene's germline CDR1 is MNHEY and CDR2 SMNVEV (reference sequence). V was pared by 3 bases and J by 5 bases, with 9 bases of the junction left unmatched.

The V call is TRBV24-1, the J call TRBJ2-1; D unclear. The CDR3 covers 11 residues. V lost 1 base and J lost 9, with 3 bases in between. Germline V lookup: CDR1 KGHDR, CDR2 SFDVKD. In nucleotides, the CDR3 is TGTGCCACCAGTGATTTAAGTGAGCAGTTCTTC. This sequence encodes CATSDLSEQFF.

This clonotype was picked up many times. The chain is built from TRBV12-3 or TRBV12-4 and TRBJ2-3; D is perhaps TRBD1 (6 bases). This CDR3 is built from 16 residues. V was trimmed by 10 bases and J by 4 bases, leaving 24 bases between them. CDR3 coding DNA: TGTGCCACCCCCGGTAATAGCCAGGGGTGGGCAGATACGCAGTATTTT. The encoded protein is CATPGNSQGWADTQYF.

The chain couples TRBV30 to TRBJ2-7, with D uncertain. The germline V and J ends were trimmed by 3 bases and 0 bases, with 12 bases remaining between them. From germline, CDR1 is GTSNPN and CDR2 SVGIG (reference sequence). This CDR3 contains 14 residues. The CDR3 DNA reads TGTGCCTGGAGCGGCCAGGCGAGCTCCTACGAGCAGTACTTC. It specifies CAWSGQASSYEQYF. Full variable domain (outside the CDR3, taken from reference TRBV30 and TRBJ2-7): SQTIHQWPATLVQPVGSPLSLECTVEGTSNPNLYWYRQAAGRGLQLLFYSVGIGQISSEVPQNLSASRPQDRQFILSSKKLLLSDSGFYLCAWSGQASSYEQYFGPGTRLTVT.

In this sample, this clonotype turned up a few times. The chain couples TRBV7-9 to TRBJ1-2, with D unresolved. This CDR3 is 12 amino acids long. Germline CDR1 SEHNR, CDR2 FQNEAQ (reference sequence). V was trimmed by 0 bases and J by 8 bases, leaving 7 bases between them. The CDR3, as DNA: TGTGCCAGCAGCTTAGCCGCGGGAGGCTACACCTTC. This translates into CASSLAAGGYTF.